This TCR beta chain was sequenced during a study of cytotoxic CD8 clonotypes in ibrutinib-treated CLL. The V gene lost 1 base and the J gene lost 4 bases, with 7 bases spanning the gap. Germline lookup yields CDR1 LNHDA and CDR2 SQIVND (reference sequence). The CDR3 is 14 residues long. This clone appeared many times. The antigen remains undetermined. Investigators sought sequencing depths of between 1 in 200,000 and 1 in 1 million T cells. The repertoire was sequenced with immunoSEQ multiplex PCR; TCRdb's copy has only in-frame clones and lacks some. The sample lists around 60,000 clones, approximately 57% occurring once. Broader study findings: Contraction or stability on treatment was seen for public clonotypes, which were uncommon.

The clonotype originates from a human donor with chronic lymphocytic leukemia. The material was PBMCs, obtained after 12 months of ibrutinib treatment. This rearrangement joins TRBV19 to TRBJ2-2; D is undetermined. CDR3 loop: CASSIGKATGELFF. CDR3 nucleotide sequence: TGTGCCAGTAGTATAGGGAAGGCCACCGGGGAGCTGTTTTTT.